Following are 30 T cell receptor beta chains from one sample sequenced in a study of CD4+ T cells in melanoma. Clones were read by immunoSEQ multiplex PCR, and TCRdb kept only the in-frame ones, dropping some. Of 50,000 or so clones detected, approximately 89% appear once; the ten largest clones hold about 10%. The sequencing sample was made of peripheral blood. These receptors came from a human donor with melanoma.

The chain employs TRBV29-1 and TRBJ2-1, with D hard to call. Between the trimmed V and J ends, which lost 0 bases and 6 bases, there was a span of 12 bases. The CDR3 has 14 amino acids. Germline CDR1 SQVTM, CDR2 ANQGSEA. CDR3 residues: CSVEDLRDSNEQFF. The CDR3, as DNA: TGCAGCGTTGAAGATCTAAGGGATAGCAATGAGCAGTTCTTC.

Of note for this clone: Other DNA sequences in this specimen translate into the identical CDR3. The chain employs TRBV19 and TRBJ1-1; D is perhaps TRBD1 (6 bases). Germline-derived CDR1 and CDR2 are LNHDA and SQIVND (reference sequence). Between the trimmed V and J ends, which lost 3 bases and 0 bases, there was a span of 8 bases. This CDR3 is 14 amino acids long. This CDR3 is CASSMGHMNTEAFF. Written as DNA, the CDR3 is TGTGCCAGTAGTATGGGACACATGAACACTGAAGCTTTCTTT.

This clone was seen just once. The chain has TRBV28 and TRBJ1-2; D is unresolved. This CDR3 has 14 amino acids. V lost 2 bases to trimming and J lost 4 bases, with 11 bases between them. CDR1 and CDR2 (germline): MDHEN, SYDVKM. The CDR3 region is CASSLGGEGYGYTF. In nucleotides, the CDR3 is TGTGCCAGCAGTTTAGGCGGGGAGGGCTATGGCTACACCTTC.

The chain joins TRBV9 to TRBJ1-2, with D possibly matching TRBD1 (5 bases). The CDR3 extends over 16 amino acids. The germline V gene encodes CDR1 SGDLS and CDR2 YYNGEE. Trimming shortened V by 4 bases and J by 0 bases, and 16 bases separated the two germline ends. In nucleotides, the CDR3 is TGTGCCAGCAGCCCTCTGACAGAACATACTAACTATGGCTACACCTTC. This sequence encodes CASSPLTEHTNYGYTF.

The genes are TRBV6-1 and TRBJ1-5; TRBD1 agrees at 9 bases. CDR1 MNHNS and CDR2 SASEGT come from the germline V gene. V shed 4 bases, J shed 2 bases, and the junction held 6 bases outside the gene matches. The CDR3 totals 16 residues. CDR3 DNA sequence: TGTGCCAGCAGTGTACAGGGGGCGGGTGGCAATCAGCCCCAGCATTTT. It translates to CASSVQGAGGNQPQHF.

This rearrangement joins TRBV28 to TRBJ1-1; D is possibly TRBD1 (6 bases). From germline, CDR1 is MDHEN and CDR2 SYDVKM. This CDR3 region has 14 residues. V was clipped by 2 bases and J by 4 bases, with 11 bases between them. Written as DNA, the CDR3 is TGTGCCAGCAGTTTACGGGGGGCGATCACTGAAGCTTTCTTT. This gives the protein CASSLRGAITEAFF. Full variable domain (missing parts from reference TRBV28 and TRBJ1-1): DVKVTQSSRYLVKRTGEKVFLECVQDMDHENMFWYRQDPGLGLRLIYFSYDVKMKEKGDIPEGYSVSREKKERFSLILESASTNQTSMYLCASSLRGAITEAFFGQGTRLTVV.

The V call is TRBV7-9, the J call TRBJ2-2; a weak D match, TRBD2 (7 bases). Germline CDR1 is SEHNR and CDR2 is FQNEAQ (reference sequence). V was shortened by 3 bases and J by 7 bases, with 12 bases between the two germline ends. The CDR3 length is 14 residues. CDR3 sequence reads: CASSFGGGVGELFF. The CDR3 nucleotides read TGTGCCAGCAGCTTCGGCGGGGGCGTCGGGGAGCTGTTTTTT. Full variable domain (outside the CDR3, taken from reference TRBV7-9 and TRBJ2-2): DTGVSQNPRHKITKRGQNVTFRCDPISEHNRLYWYRQTLGQGPEFLTYFQNEAQLEKSRLLSDRFSAERPKGSFSTLEIQRTEQGDSAMYLCASSFGGGVGELFFGEGSRLTVL.

J is TRBJ1-4 and V is TRBV18; D gene unclear. CDR3 length: 14 residues. The ends were cut back, 2 bases at V and 3 bases at J, with 7 bases in the middle. Germline V gene data show CDR1 as KGHSH and CDR2 as LQKENI. CDR3 in DNA: TGTGCCAGCTCACCAGCTGGGTCTAATGAAAAACTGTTTTTT. Protein: CASSPAGSNEKLFF. Together with reference TRBV18 and TRBJ1-4, the CDR3 gives the full variable domain: NAGVMQNPRHLVRRRGQEARLRCSPMKGHSHVYWYRQLPEEGLKFMVYLQKENIIDESGMPKERFSAEFPKEGPSILRIQQVVRGDSAAYFCASSPAGSNEKLFFGSGTQLSVL.

The chain employs TRBV5-4 and TRBJ2-5; 15 bases map to TRBD2. The CDR3 is 16 residues long. Germline V gene data show CDR1 as SGHNT and CDR2 as YYREEE (reference sequence). After removal of 6 bases from V and 5 bases from J, the junction contained 8 bases not matched to a gene. The CDR3 region is CASTGTSGGRLETQYF. The CDR3, as DNA: TGTGCCAGCACCGGGACTAGCGGGGGGAGATTGGAGACCCAGTACTTC. The variable domain in full, completed from reference TRBV5-4 and TRBJ2-5, reads ETGVTQSPTHLIKTRGQQVTLRCSSQSGHNTVSWYQQALGQGPQFIFQYYREEENGRGNFPPRFSGLQFPNYSSELNVNALELDDSALYLCASTGTSGGRLETQYFGPGTRLLVL.

The chain employs TRBV19 and TRBJ1-4, with D hard to call. CDR3 size: 11 residues. The V gene's germline CDR1 is LNHDA and CDR2 SQIVND (reference sequence). Trimming removed 10 bases from V and 0 bases from J, with 3 bases in between. The DNA for the CDR3 is TGTGCCACAGCAACTAATGAAAAACTGTTTTTT. Its protein product is CATATNEKLFF.

In this sample, this clone turned up once. The chain couples TRBV6-5 to TRBJ1-1; D unclear. V lost 0 bases to trimming and J lost 1 base, with 9 bases between them. CDR1 MNHEY and CDR2 SVGAGI come from the germline V gene. The CDR3 runs 15 residues. The CDR3 DNA is TGTGCCAGCAGTTACTCGGAACGCGGGAACACTGAAGCTTTCTTT. It is translated as CASSYSERGNTEAFF.

Concerning this clone: The junction does not match germline at one end; this may be a read error. The chain is built from TRBV7-7 and TRBJ2-1, with 11 bases lining up with TRBD2. This CDR3 spans 14 amino acids. Germline V gives CDR1 SSHAT, CDR2 FNYEAQ (reference sequence). As DNA, the CDR3 is TGTGCTAGCAGCTTAGCGGGGGGGCTTAATGAGCAGTTCTTC. It translates to CASSLAGGLNEQFF.

The J gene is TRBJ1-1, the V gene TRBV28; D is perhaps TRBD1 (6 bases). V was trimmed by 6 bases and J by 3 bases, leaving 8 bases between them. Germline V gene data show CDR1 as MDHEN and CDR2 as SYDVKM. The CDR3 contains 12 residues. The chain's CDR3 is CASRGGHTEAFF. CDR3 sequence (DNA): TGTGCCAGCAGAGGGGGGCACACTGAAGCTTTCTTT.

The chain recombines TRBV5-8 with TRBJ2-1; D possibly corresponds to TRBD1 (6 bases). The CDR3 consists of 14 residues. Looked up from germline, CDR1 is SGHTS and CDR2 is YDEGEE. V lost 0 bases and J lost 4, with 8 bases in between. The CDR3 DNA sequence: TGTGCCAGCAGCTTGGGACAGGATTACAATGAGCAGTTCTTC. Its protein is CASSLGQDYNEQFF.

The chain couples TRBV5-1 to TRBJ2-5; a possible D gene is TRBD2 (6 bases). Trimming removed 7 bases at V and 2 bases at J, with 12 bases between. Germline V gives CDR1 SGHRS, CDR2 YFSETQ. This CDR3 contains 13 residues. The CDR3 spells CASGEAVQETQYF. Written as DNA, the CDR3 is TGCGCCAGCGGGGAGGCGGTACAAGAGACCCAGTACTTC.

The rearrangement uses TRBV2 and TRBJ1-2, with D uncertain. There are 10 residues in the CDR3. Germline values: CDR1 SNHLY, CDR2 FYNNEI. V was clipped by 6 bases and J by 6 bases, with 5 bases between them. The DNA of the CDR3 is TGTGCCAGCAGCAGCGATGGCTACACCTTC. It specifies CASSSDGYTF.

The chain carries TRBV6-5 and TRBJ1-2, with 10 positions matching TRBD1. V lost 5 bases to trimming and J lost 2 bases; unmatched junction nucleotides: 5. Germline V gives CDR1 MNHEY, CDR2 SVGAGI. The CDR3 has 15 amino acids. CDR3 amino acids: CASSTPGQGNYGYTF. The DNA of the CDR3 is TGTGCCAGCAGTACGCCGGGACAGGGGAACTATGGCTACACCTTC.

In this sample, this clone turned up once. This rearrangement joins TRBV6-1 to TRBJ1-1; TRBD1 might be the D (5 bases). The V gene's germline CDR1 is MNHNS and CDR2 SASEGT. The CDR3 sequence is 14 residues long. V was pared by 6 bases and J by 1 base, with 12 bases between. The CDR3: CASRGRGGNTEAFF. CDR3 bases: TGTGCCAGCAGGGGCCGGGGGGGGAACACTGAAGCTTTCTTT.

This clone occurred once. The rearrangement links TRBV2 to TRBJ2-7, with D possibly TRBD2 on 5 matching bases. The CDR3 has 12 residues. Germline assignment: CDR1 SNHLY and CDR2 FYNNEI. V lost 6 bases and J 2 bases, leaving 8 bases between the germline ends. The CDR3 sequence is CASSREPYEQYF. CDR3 DNA sequence: TGTGCCAGCAGCCGGGAACCCTACGAGCAGTACTTC.

This chain joins TRBV5-1 and TRBJ1-1, with TRBD1 matching 10 bases. The ends lost 1 base at V and 5 bases at J; junction bases unmatched: 5. The length of the CDR3 is 15 residues. CDR1 SGHRS and CDR2 YFSETQ come from the germline V gene. The CDR3 DNA is TGCGCCAGCAGCTTGAGACAGGGGGCCGGGACTGAAGCTTTCTTT. This gives the protein CASSLRQGAGTEAFF. Supplemented by reference TRBV5-1 and TRBJ1-1, the full variable domain reads KAGVTQTPRYLIKTRGQQVTLSCSPISGHRSVSWYQQTPGQGLQFLFEYFSETQRNKGNFPGRFSGRQFSNSRSEMNVSTLELGDSALYLCASSLRQGAGTEAFFGQGTRLTVV.

The chain couples TRBV28 to TRBJ2-7; TRBD2 aligns across 8 bases. V was clipped by 5 bases and J by 0 bases; unmatched bases: 6. There are 15 residues in the CDR3. Germline CDR1 reads MDHEN; CDR2 reads SYDVKM. The CDR3 region is CASSGGLVSSYEQYF. CDR3 nucleotides: TGTGCCAGCAGTGGGGGACTAGTCTCCTCCTACGAGCAGTACTTC.

The chain couples TRBV27 to TRBJ2-6; TRBD2 matches 9 bases. The J segment lost 2 bases and the V segment lost 5 bases, leaving 7 bases of the junction unmatched. The CDR3 length is 17 residues. Germline assignment: CDR1 MNHEY and CDR2 SMNVEV (reference sequence). CDR3 in DNA: TGTGCCAGCAGTCTAACTGGCGGGGGGGCTGGGGCCAACGTCCTGACTTTC. It is translated as CASSLTGGGAGANVLTF.

The chain carries TRBV9 and TRBJ2-1; TRBD2 matches at 8 bases. The junction had 11 bases not matched to a gene; V was cut back by 0 bases and J by 9 bases. This CDR3 spans 16 amino acids. Germline loops: CDR1 SGDLS, CDR2 YYNGEE. The CDR3 here is CASSVARTSKIGEQFF. CDR3 coding DNA: TGTGCCAGCAGCGTAGCCAGGACTAGCAAGATCGGTGAGCAGTTCTTC.

This clone showed up just once. The chain is built from TRBV7-2 and TRBJ1-6; TRBD1 agrees at 7 bases. CDR3 size: 15 residues. Looked up from germline, CDR1 is SGHTA and CDR2 is FQGNSA. The V gene end was trimmed by 3 bases and the J gene end by 9 bases; junction bases not matched to a gene: 8. In DNA form, the CDR3 reads TGTGCCAGCAGCTTCACAGGGGAATACCTTTCACCCCTCCACTTT. It yields the protein CASSFTGEYLSPLHF.

This clone was seen a handful of times. The chain carries TRBV15 and TRBJ2-7, with TRBD2 as a possible D gene (6 bases). V was cut by 0 bases and J by 7 bases, with 19 bases left in between. This CDR3 comprises 16 residues. Germline-derived CDR1 and CDR2 are LNHNV and YYDKDF (reference sequence). CDR3: CATSRDSRDGGREQYF. The DNA for the CDR3 is TGTGCCACCAGCAGAGATAGTAGGGATGGTGGGAGGGAGCAGTACTTC.

This chain joins TRBV5-5 and TRBJ1-2; no clear D gene. Germline values: CDR1 SGHKS, CDR2 YYEKEE (reference sequence). This CDR3 has 14 residues. Deletions cut 1 base from V and 4 bases from J, with 11 bases between. The CDR3: CASSLRRSSYGYTF. CDR3 nucleotide sequence: TGTGCCAGCAGCTTGCGGCGGAGTAGCTATGGCTACACCTTC.

Notes on this clone: The sample holds other DNA sequences that translate to the same CDR3. The chain joins TRBV28 to TRBJ1-2; D is undetermined. The CDR3 contains 11 residues. CDR1 is MDHEN and CDR2 is SYDVKM in the germline V gene. Deletions cut 6 bases from V and 2 bases from J, with 4 bases between. The CDR3 DNA reads as TGTGCCAGCAGCACGAACTATGGCTACACCTTC. This gives the protein CASSTNYGYTF.

The chain couples TRBV7-8 to TRBJ1-5; possible D gene TRBD1, 6 bases. Trimming pared 5 bases from V and 6 bases from J, leaving 17 bases between. Germline V CDR1 and CDR2: SGHVS, FQNEAQ. The CDR3 covers 15 residues. The DNA of the CDR3 is TGTGCCAGCAGCCATAACACAGGGAGGGGTCAGCCCCAGCATTTT. Protein: CASSHNTGRGQPQHF.

The CDR3 coding sequence is TGTGCCAGCAGTTTTCGGACTAGCGGGGGCCCCACAGATACGCAGTATTTT. As protein: CASSFRTSGGPTDTQYF. The gene calls are TRBV27 and TRBJ2-3; 13 bases are shared with TRBD2. From germline, CDR1 is MNHEY and CDR2 SMNVEV (reference sequence). CDR3 length equals 17 residues. The ends lost 3 bases at V and 2 bases at J; junction bases unmatched: 5.

This clone turned up a few times. V usage is TRBV5-1 and J usage is TRBJ1-6, with TRBD1 as a possible D gene (5 bases). This CDR3 contains 14 residues. V lost 0 bases, J lost 6 bases, and 7 bases lay in between. CDR1 is SGHRS, CDR2 YFSETQ, per germline. CDR3 protein: CASSLGDSNSPLHF. The CDR3, as DNA: TGCGCCAGCAGCTTGGGCGACAGTAATTCACCCCTCCACTTT.